These 17 T cell receptor beta chains originate from one sample sequenced in a study of CD8 T cells in ankylosing spondylitis. From the 5' RACE reads, TCRdb called clonotypes with MiXCR, one entry per CDR3 protein. The table shows approximately 350,000 distinct CDR3 sequences, with 20% to 25% occurring only once. Sequenced input: blood, either unsorted or a sorted T cell fraction (not recorded which). The receptors shown here come from a male donor with ankylosing spondylitis or in good health (not recorded which).

CDR3: CASSRVGAYTGELFF. The CDR3 DNA reads TGTGCCAGCAGCCGAGTGGGGGCCTACACCGGGGAGCTGTTTTTT. The chain couples TRBV5-6 to TRBJ2-2; possibly TRBD1 for D (6 bases). Trimming removed 4 bases at V and 3 bases at J, with 13 bases between. CDR1 is SGHDT and CDR2 is YYEEEE in the germline V gene. This CDR3 is 15 amino acids long.

The chain carries TRBV20-1 and TRBJ2-1; maybe TRBD1 (5 bases). Germline CDR1 is DFQATT and CDR2 is SNEGSKA (reference sequence). Trimming took 0 bases from V and 4 from J, leaving 16 bases between them. The CDR3 runs to 16 residues. CDR3 protein: CSARDIQQGYYNEQFF. The CDR3 DNA sequence: TGCAGTGCTAGAGACATCCAGCAGGGATATTACAATGAGCAGTTCTTC.

The table lists this clonotype with a few counts. The CDR3 spells CASMRLQETQYF. DNA of the CDR3: TGTGCCAGCATGCGGTTACAAGAGACCCAGTACTTC. The rearrangement links TRBV6-2 or TRBV6-3 to TRBJ2-5; D unresolved. The CDR3 has 12 residues. The V gene lost 7 bases and the J gene lost 2 bases, with 8 bases spanning the gap. Germline V lookup: CDR1 MNHEY, CDR2 SVGEGT.

This clonotype was detected only a few times. V is TRBV15 and J is TRBJ2-5; TRBD1 might be the D (6 bases). Looked up from germline, CDR1 is LNHNV and CDR2 is YYDKDF (reference sequence). V was clipped by 5 bases and J by 1 base, with 20 bases between them. The CDR3 spans 17 residues. The CDR3 DNA reads TGTGCCACCAGCGGCAAGCCCGGGACACCGATCCAAGAGACCCAGTACTTC. Protein: CATSGKPGTPIQETQYF. Based on the CDR3 plus reference TRBV15 and TRBJ2-5, the full variable domain is DAMVIQNPRYQVTQFGKPVTLSCSQTLNHNVMYWYQQKSSQAPKLLFHYYDKDFNNEADTPDNFQSRRPNTSFCFLDIRSPGLGDTAMYLCATSGKPGTPIQETQYFGPGTRLLVL.

This clonotype was seen a few times. The chain has TRBV27 and TRBJ2-2, with 8 positions matching TRBD2. The CDR3 sequence is 14 residues long. The V segment lost 11 bases and the J segment 4 bases; nucleotides outside the gene matches: 9. Germline assignment: CDR1 MNHEY and CDR2 SMNVEV (reference sequence). CDR3 nucleotides: TGTGCCGTGTTCGGGGGGGAGGGCACCGGGGAGCTGTTTTTT. It specifies CAVFGGEGTGELFF.

In its sample, this clonotype was seen a few times. The genes are TRBV7-9 and TRBJ2-1; D assignment may be TRBD1 or TRBD2 (5 bases each). Germline V gene sequence: CDR1 SEHNR, CDR2 FQNEAQ (reference sequence). V was clipped by 5 bases and J by 10 bases, with 24 bases between them. This CDR3 is 16 amino acids long. The CDR3 nucleotides read TGTGCCAGCAGCCCAGCCGGGACCTCGAGTGGAATCGAGCAGTTCTTC. Translating gives CASSPAGTSSGIEQFF.

Only a few counts were recorded for this clonotype. The chain employs TRBV20-1 and TRBJ2-7; D call uncertain. V was pared by 5 bases and J by 5 bases, with 16 bases between. CDR3 length: 13 amino acids. Germline values: CDR1 DFQATT, CDR2 SNEGSKA (reference sequence). DNA for the CDR3: TGCAGTGCTCCTGACCTCCGGAAAAACGAGCAGTACTTC. Residues: CSAPDLRKNEQYF.

The CDR3 DNA reads TGTGCCAGCAGTTTCCCCGAGGGGAGGGAGACCCAGTACTTC. This gives the protein CASSFPEGRETQYF. The genes are TRBV12-3 or TRBV12-4 and TRBJ2-5, with D tentatively TRBD2 (6 bases). The CDR3 is 14 residues long. Trimming took 3 bases from V and 5 from J, leaving 13 bases between them.

This clonotype occurred once. The chain's CDR3 is CASSSQGPLYNEQFF. CDR3 nucleotides: TGCGCCAGCAGCTCACAGGGACCCTTATACAATGAGCAGTTCTTC. The chain links TRBV4-1 to TRBJ2-1, with D possibly TRBD1 on 6 matching bases. Germline V gene lookup returns CDR1 MGHRA and CDR2 YSYEKL. The CDR3 length is 15 residues. V shed 5 bases and J shed 4 bases, with 15 bases lying between them.

This clonotype was picked up a small number of times. V gene TRBV28 combines with J gene TRBJ2-2; TRBD2 matches 10 bases. CDR3 length: 18 amino acids. Trimming removed 6 bases from V and 7 bases from J; junction bases left unmatched: 17. Germline CDR1 is MDHEN and CDR2 is SYDVKM. CDR3 DNA: TGTGCCAGCAGCCACCTGGCCGAGCTAGCGGGGGAGAGCGGGGAGCTGTTTTTT. Translated: CASSHLAELAGESGELFF.

This clonotype was seen a few times. The chain has TRBV12-3 or TRBV12-4 and TRBJ1-4; 10 bases are shared with TRBD1. V lost 10 bases and J lost 5; bases outside the gene matches: 4. The CDR3 totals 13 residues. CDR3 in amino acids: CATRDRGNEKLFF. In DNA form, the CDR3 reads TGTGCCACCCGGGACAGGGGAAATGAAAAACTGTTTTTT.

The V gene is TRBV11-2, the J gene TRBJ2-1; weak D call: TRBD1 (5 bases). Deletions cut 6 bases from V and 3 bases from J, with 9 bases between. This CDR3 comprises 13 residues. Germline CDR1 and CDR2: SGHAT and FQNNGV. This CDR3 is CASRLQDYNEQFF. The CDR3 bases are TGTGCCAGCAGGCTACAGGACTACAATGAGCAGTTCTTC. The full variable domain, in which reference TRBV11-2 and TRBJ2-1 provide the parts outside the CDR3, is EAGVAQSPRYKIIEKRQSVAFWCNPISGHATLYWYQQILGQGPKLLIQFQNNGVVDDSQLPKDRFSAERLKGVDSTLKIQPAKLEDSAVYLCASRLQDYNEQFFGPGTRLTVL.

The chain has TRBV24-1 and TRBJ2-2, with D unclear. V was pared by 1 base and J by 3 bases, with 11 bases between. There are 16 residues in the CDR3. Germline V gene sequence: CDR1 KGHDR, CDR2 SFDVKD. CDR3 nucleotides: TGTGCCACCAGTGATTTCTCCGGGCGCGACACCGGGGAGCTGTTTTTT. Its protein product is CATSDFSGRDTGELFF.

The V and J genes are TRBV20-1 and TRBJ2-4, with D maybe TRBD2 (5 bases). The CDR3 has 10 residues. CDR1 and CDR2 (germline): DFQATT, SNEGSKA (reference sequence). The V end was cut by 6 bases, the J end by 6 bases, with 6 bases between. The CDR3, as DNA: TGCAGTGCAGGACTAAACATTCAGTACTTC. Protein sequence: CSAGLNIQYF.

This sequence joins TRBV12-3 or TRBV12-4 and TRBJ2-7; 12 nucleotides match TRBD1. The CDR3 loop spans 15 amino acids. The V segment lost 6 bases and the J segment 1 base; nucleotides outside the gene matches: 4. CDR3 in amino acids: CASRKGQGASYEQYF. Here the CDR3 DNA reads TGTGCCAGCAGGAAGGGACAGGGGGCTTCCTACGAGCAGTACTTC.

In its sample, this clonotype was seen many times. V is TRBV2 and J is TRBJ2-1; the D gene is possibly TRBD1 (6 bases). Germline V gene sequence: CDR1 SNHLY, CDR2 FYNNEI. The CDR3 is 12 residues long. Trimming removed 7 bases at V and 7 bases at J, with 11 bases between. The CDR3: CASIQGRNEQFF. In DNA, the CDR3 is TGTGCCAGCATCCAGGGGAGAAATGAGCAGTTCTTC.

This clonotype was observed once. V gene TRBV3-1 combines with J gene TRBJ2-7; 7 bases fit TRBD2. The V and J ends lost 4 bases and 2 bases, in that order; junction bases with no gene match: 8. The CDR3 sequence is 15 residues long. The germline gives CDR1 LGHDT, CDR2 YNNKEL (reference sequence). In DNA, the CDR3 is TGTGCCAGCAGCCCCGCTAGCGGCGCCCCCTACGAGCAGTACTTC. Protein product: CASSPASGAPYEQYF.